This T cell receptor (beta chain) was found in a study of blood T cell repertoires in COVID-19. The wider study: Samples came from the United States, Italy and Spain, spanning acute and convalescent COVID-19. Sources were T cells, B-cell-depleted T cells, or PBMCs; the material itself was cDNA or gDNA.

Seattle participants joined during active infection and were tracked over time. How the authors handled the data: By means of reference gene primer amplification, nucleated cell counts were estimated. TCRdb's copy holds only in-frame clones and misses some; the assay was immunoSEQ multiplex PCR. V, J and clone size were drawn from that table, and D and trimming were deduced from the DNA. The sample carries tens of thousands of clones, 90% to 95% recorded once. The germline CDR1 and CDR2 sequences are MDHEN and SYDVKM. The germline V and J ends were trimmed by 6 bases and 0 bases, with 11 bases remaining between them. This CDR3 spans 14 amino acids.

This clonotype originated in a man in his forties with COVID-19, enrolled during active disease. The material sequenced was peripheral blood. V usage is TRBV28 and J usage is TRBJ1-1, with a weak D call TRBD1 (6 bases). The CDR3 here is CASSVRGLNTEAFF. The CDR3 nucleotides are TGTGCCAGCAGCGTCAGGGGCTTGAACACTGAAGCTTTCTTT.